This entry lists 10 T cell receptor beta chains sequenced from one sample in a study of control samples from healthy donors and cancer patients (dated by TCRdb to about 2020). The library was generated by the immunoSEQ multiplex PCR assay. TCRdb took this table from immuneACCESS and kept in-frame rearrangements with V and J called. Such tables lack part of the clones; where checked against another copy, unresolved V genes explain under half of the gap, and the rest is unexplained. This sample is represented by around 82,000 clones; roughly 86% of them were singletons. 20% to 25% of the sample comes from the top ten. The sample consisted of blood. These receptors were obtained from a middle-aged man in good health.

The chain has TRBV7-2 and TRBJ2-1; D possibly corresponds to TRBD2 (6 bases). Deletions cut 1 base from V and 5 bases from J, with 9 bases between. Germline V gene lookup returns CDR1 SGHTA and CDR2 FQGNSA. The CDR3 length is 14 residues. The CDR3 DNA reads as TGTGCCAGCAGCTTAGATGGAGGGAACAATGAGCAGTTCTTC. It translates to CASSLDGGNNEQFF. Using reference TRBV7-2 and TRBJ2-1 for the parts outside the CDR3, the full variable domain is GAGVSQSPSNKVTEKGKDVELRCDPISGHTALYWYRQSLGQGLEFLIYFQGNSAPDKSGLPSDRFSAERTGGSVSTLTIQRTQQEDSAVYLCASSLDGGNNEQFFGPGTRLTVL.

Here the CDR3 DNA reads TGTGCCAGCAAACAGGGGTTAACCTACGAGCAGTACGTC. It translates to CASKQGLTYEQYV. V gene TRBV12-3 or TRBV12-4 combines with J gene TRBJ2-7, with 7 positions matching TRBD1. V dropped 7 bases and J dropped 2; count of bases not matched to a gene: 5. This CDR3 has 13 amino acids.

The chain recombines TRBV24-1 with TRBJ2-1, with 12 positions matching TRBD1. This CDR3 has 15 amino acids. V shed 3 bases, J shed 8 bases, and the junction held 4 bases outside the gene matches. CDR1 is KGHDR, CDR2 SFDVKD, per germline. The CDR3 coding sequence is TGTGCCACCAGTGATCCGGGACAGGGGGCTCATGAGCAGTTCTTC. It codes for CATSDPGQGAHEQFF.

This chain uses TRBV29-1 with TRBJ2-1; 11 nucleotides match TRBD2. Looked up from germline, CDR1 is SQVTM and CDR2 is ANQGSEA. The CDR3 is 13 amino acids. V gave up 5 bases and J gave up 10 bases; unmatched junction bases: 7. CDR3 coding DNA: TGCAGCGTTACTACTAGCGGGAGCATCGAGCAGTTCTTC. Its protein product is CSVTTSGSIEQFF.

The genes are TRBV4-1 and TRBJ1-6; D is possibly TRBD1 (5 bases). CDR3 length: 16 amino acids. Germline V gives CDR1 MGHRA, CDR2 YSYEKL. Trimming removed 4 bases at V and 0 bases at J, with 10 bases between. The CDR3 nucleotides are TGCGCCAGCAGCCCCCCGGGGGTCTCCTATAATTCACCCCTCCACTTT. Its translation is CASSPPGVSYNSPLHF.

The chain has TRBV9 and TRBJ1-1; TRBD1 matches 8 bases. The CDR3 consists of 15 residues. V was pared by 3 bases and J by 0 bases, with 4 bases of the junction left unmatched. Germline V lookup: CDR1 SGDLS, CDR2 YYNGEE. The CDR3: CASSGTGMMNTEAFF. Written as DNA, the CDR3 is TGTGCCAGCAGCGGGACAGGGATGATGAACACTGAAGCTTTCTTT.

The rearrangement uses TRBV7-2 and TRBJ2-7; possibly TRBD2 for D (6 bases). The germline gives CDR1 SGHTA, CDR2 FQGNSA. The CDR3 has 15 residues. V was clipped by 3 bases and J by 3 bases, with 15 bases between them. In DNA form, the CDR3 reads TGTGCCAGCAGCTTGGGGAGGATTAGCGGCTACGAGCAGTACTTC. Translating gives CASSLGRISGYEQYF.

This chain uses TRBV29-1 with TRBJ1-1; D gene ambiguous. Trimming stripped 5 bases from V and 11 bases from J, with 12 bases between. The CDR3 is 10 amino acids. The germline CDR1 and CDR2 sequences are SQVTM and ANQGSEA. CDR3: CSVLGQTAFF. In nucleotides, the CDR3 is TGCAGCGTTTTGGGTCAGACGGCTTTCTTT.

V gene TRBV7-2 combines with J gene TRBJ2-7, with D possibly TRBD2 on 6 matching bases. Germline lookup yields CDR1 SGHTA and CDR2 FQGNSA. The V gene lost 0 bases and the J gene lost 2 bases, with 17 bases spanning the gap. This CDR3 has 17 amino acids. Here the CDR3 reads CASSLATTSPRPYEQYF. CDR3 nucleotides: TGTGCCAGCAGCTTAGCCACCACTAGCCCGAGGCCCTACGAGCAGTACTTC. The full variable domain, rest sourced from reference TRBV7-2 and TRBJ2-7, is GAGVSQSPSNKVTEKGKDVELRCDPISGHTALYWYRQSLGQGLEFLIYFQGNSAPDKSGLPSDRFSAERTGGSVSTLTIQRTQQEDSAVYLCASSLATTSPRPYEQYFGPGTRLTVT.

This clone has just one count. This rearrangement joins TRBV5-1 to TRBJ1-2, with 9 positions matching TRBD1. Germline V CDR1 and CDR2: SGHRS, YFSETQ. The CDR3 is 14 residues long. V trimming: 4 bases; J trimming: 5 bases; junction bases outside the gene matches: 6. The CDR3, as DNA: TGCGCCAGCAGCGTTGGGACAGGGCAATATGGCTACACCTTC. As protein: CASSVGTGQYGYTF.